Below, one TCR beta chain is given with its context. This specimen comes from a study of CD4+ T cells in melanoma. V gave up 5 bases and J gave up 8 bases, with 15 bases separating them. Per germline, CDR1 SQVTM and CDR2 ANQGSEA. The CDR3 consists of 12 residues. Assay: immunoSEQ multiplex PCR; the TCRdb copy retains only in-frame clones and omits some. Of fewer than 150,000 clones listed, 80% to 95% are singletons. The rearrangement links TRBV29-1 to TRBJ1-2, with D maybe TRBD1 (6 bases). This TCR was recovered from a human donor with melanoma. CDR3 in amino acids: CSVTTGSGGYTF. Written as DNA, the CDR3 is TGCAGCGTTACCACAGGGTCGGGAGGCTACACCTTC.